This is a list of T cell receptor beta chains from one sample in a study of blood T cell repertoires in COVID-19. Produced via immunoSEQ multiplex PCR; TCRdb's table is partial and in-frame only. The repertoire includes roughly 120,000 clones, approximately 80% of them detected once, and about 2% sits in the top ten. Material for sequencing was peripheral blood. The receptors were gathered from a man in his 70s with acute or convalescent COVID-19. Both conserved end residues are part of each CDR3.

V gene: TRBV18; CDR3 protein: CASSPTGVSHAGELFF
V gene: TRBV7-2; CDR3 protein: CASSLIPGNQPQHF
V gene: TRBV29-1; CDR3 protein: CSAIRGRELFF
V gene: TRBV5-1; CDR3 protein: CASSTTTNEKLFF
V gene: TRBV5-4; CDR3 protein: CASSLSGTDNSPLHF
V gene: TRBV13; CDR3 protein: CASSFFTANYGYTF
V gene: TRBV6-5; CDR3 protein: CASSDSGTLSYEQYF
V gene: TRBV6-6; CDR3 protein: CASSDRVGERLGYTF
V gene: TRBV10-3; CDR3 protein: CAISDVSTGELFF
V gene: TRBV7-9; CDR3 protein: CASSQRTNTGELFF
V gene: TRBV28; CDR3 protein: CASSLGGGGGHQETQYF
V gene: TRBV5-1; CDR3 protein: CASSLQGKGGYTF
V gene: TRBV10-2; CDR3 protein: CASSGALSGNTIYF
V gene: TRBV5-1; CDR3 protein: CASSLRASGGVTDTQYF
V gene: TRBV6-5; CDR3 protein: CASSSRGRGEKLFF
V gene: TRBV7-2; CDR3 protein: CASSLAWTGGQETQYF
V gene: TRBV5-1; CDR3 protein: CASSLSGTGIIRSYEQYF
V gene: TRBV6-1; CDR3 protein: CASSAWNRDLSGNTIYF